Presented here are 4 T cell receptor beta chains from one specimen sequenced in a study of T cell repertoires in cytomegalovirus infection. Their cognate antigens are unknown. In TCRdb, the reads were re-called with MiXCR into one record per CDR3 protein. The repertoire holds some 800,000 distinct CDR3 sequences, with 30% to 35% as singletons. The sample was cultured CD8+ T cells from PBMCs, taken from culture after CMV antigen stimulation. These receptors were obtained from a human donor in good health (CMV status not recorded). Some clones in this sample may be carry-over from other donors' samples.

On this clonotype itself: This sequence may be a read error, since a much larger clone differs from it by one base. This chain uses TRBV7-2 with TRBJ2-3; 11 bases match TRBD2. Per the germline V gene, CDR1 is SGHTA and CDR2 is FQGNSA. This CDR3 region has 19 residues. With 3 bases clipped from V and 4 bases from J, the junction kept 15 bases outside the gene matches. The CDR3 reads CASSFSSGGPYRESDTQYF. The CDR3 DNA follows: TGTGCCAGCAGCTTTTCTAGCGGGGGGCCCTATAGGGAATCAGATACGCAGTATTTT.

Note on this clonotype: The junction does not match germline at one end; this may be a read error. The rearrangement links TRBV7-6 to TRBJ2-3; D is perhaps TRBD1 (7 bases). Germline V lookup: CDR1 SGHVS, CDR2 FNYEAQ. The CDR3 contains 14 residues. CDR3 protein: CASSLAGGTDMQYF. The CDR3 coding sequence is TGTGCCAGCAGCTTAGCAGGGGGGACAGATATGCAGTATTTT.

The V call is TRBV6-5, the J call TRBJ2-7, with 9 bases lining up with TRBD1. Germline CDR1 reads MNHEY; CDR2 reads SVGAGI. This CDR3 is 13 amino acids long. With 6 bases clipped from V and 6 bases from J, the junction kept 6 bases outside the gene matches. The CDR3 loop is CASRSGTGSEQYV. The DNA for the CDR3 is TGTGCCAGCAGGTCGGGGACAGGGAGCGAGCAGTACGTC.

The chain employs TRBV19 and TRBJ1-2; the match to TRBD1 covers 10 bases. V was pared by 4 bases and J by 8 bases, with 7 bases of the junction left unmatched. This CDR3 is 14 amino acids long. Germline CDR1 LNHDA, CDR2 SQIVND (reference sequence). CDR3 residues: CASSNYGTGAGYTF. Written as DNA, the CDR3 is TGTGCCAGTAGTAACTACGGGACAGGGGCCGGCTACACCTTC.